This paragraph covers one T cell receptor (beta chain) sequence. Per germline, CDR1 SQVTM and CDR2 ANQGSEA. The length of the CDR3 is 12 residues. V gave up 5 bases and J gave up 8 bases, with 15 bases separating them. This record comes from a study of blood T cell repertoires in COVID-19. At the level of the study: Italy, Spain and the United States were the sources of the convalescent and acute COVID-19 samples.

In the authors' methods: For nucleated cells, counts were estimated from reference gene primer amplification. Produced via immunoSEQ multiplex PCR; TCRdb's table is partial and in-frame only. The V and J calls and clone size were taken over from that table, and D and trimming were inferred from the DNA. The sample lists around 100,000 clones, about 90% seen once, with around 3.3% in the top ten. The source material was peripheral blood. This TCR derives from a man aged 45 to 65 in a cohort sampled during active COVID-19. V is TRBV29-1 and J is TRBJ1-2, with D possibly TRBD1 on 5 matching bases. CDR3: CSVTGVGLGYTF. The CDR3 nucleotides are TGCAGCGTTACAGGAGTTGGTTTAGGCTACACCTTC.